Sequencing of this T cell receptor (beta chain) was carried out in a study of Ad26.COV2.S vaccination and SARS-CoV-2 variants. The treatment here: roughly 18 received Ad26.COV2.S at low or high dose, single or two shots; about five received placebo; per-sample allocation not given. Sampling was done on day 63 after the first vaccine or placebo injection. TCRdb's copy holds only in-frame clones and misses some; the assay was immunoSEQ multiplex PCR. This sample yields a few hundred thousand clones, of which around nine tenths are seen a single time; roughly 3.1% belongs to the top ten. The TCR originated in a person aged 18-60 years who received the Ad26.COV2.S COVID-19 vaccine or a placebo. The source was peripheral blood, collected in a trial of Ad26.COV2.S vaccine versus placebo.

The CDR3: CASSIFGVLGPDEQYF. The CDR3 bases are TGTGCCAGTAGTATTTTTGGCGTTTTGGGACCTGACGAGCAGTACTTC. The rearrangement joins TRBV19 to TRBJ2-7; the D call may be TRBD1 or TRBD2 (5 bases each). Per the germline V gene, CDR1 is LNHDA and CDR2 is SQIVND (reference sequence). V gave up 3 bases and J gave up 5 bases, with 20 bases separating them. This CDR3 has 16 residues.